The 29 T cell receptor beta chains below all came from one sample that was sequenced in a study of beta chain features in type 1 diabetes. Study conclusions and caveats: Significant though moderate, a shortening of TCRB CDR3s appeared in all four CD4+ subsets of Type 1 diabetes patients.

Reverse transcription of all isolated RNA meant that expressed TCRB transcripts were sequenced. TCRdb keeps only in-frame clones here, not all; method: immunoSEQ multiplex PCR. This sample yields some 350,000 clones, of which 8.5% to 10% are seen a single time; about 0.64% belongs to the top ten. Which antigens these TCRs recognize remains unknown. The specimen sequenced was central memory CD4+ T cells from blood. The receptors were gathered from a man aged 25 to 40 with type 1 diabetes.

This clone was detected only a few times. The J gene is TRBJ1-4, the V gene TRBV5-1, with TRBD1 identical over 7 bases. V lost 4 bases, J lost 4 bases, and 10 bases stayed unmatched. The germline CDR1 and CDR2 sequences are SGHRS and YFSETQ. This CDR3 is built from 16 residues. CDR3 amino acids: CASSLGQVPSNEKLFF. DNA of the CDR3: TGCGCCAGCAGCCTTGGACAGGTCCCCAGTAATGAAAAACTGTTTTTT.

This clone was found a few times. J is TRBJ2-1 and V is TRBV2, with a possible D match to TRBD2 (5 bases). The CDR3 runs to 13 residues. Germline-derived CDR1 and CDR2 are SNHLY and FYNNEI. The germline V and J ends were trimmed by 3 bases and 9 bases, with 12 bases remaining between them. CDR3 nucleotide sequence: TGTGCCAGCAGTGATTCATATAGCGTTGAGCAGTTCTTC. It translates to CASSDSYSVEQFF.

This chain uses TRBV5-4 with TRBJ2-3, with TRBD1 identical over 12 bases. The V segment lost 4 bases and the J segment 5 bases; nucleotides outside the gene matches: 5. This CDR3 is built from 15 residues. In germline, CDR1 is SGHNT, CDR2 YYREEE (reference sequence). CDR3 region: CASSTGTGGEDTQYF. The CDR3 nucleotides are TGTGCCAGCAGCACCGGGACAGGGGGCGAAGATACGCAGTATTTT.

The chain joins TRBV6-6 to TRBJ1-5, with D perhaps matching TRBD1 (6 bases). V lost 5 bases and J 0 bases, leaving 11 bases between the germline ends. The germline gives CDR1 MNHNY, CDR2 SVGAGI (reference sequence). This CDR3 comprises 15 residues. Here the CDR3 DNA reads TGTGCCAGCAGTGACCCAGGGGATAGCAATCAGCCCCAGCATTTT. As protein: CASSDPGDSNQPQHF.

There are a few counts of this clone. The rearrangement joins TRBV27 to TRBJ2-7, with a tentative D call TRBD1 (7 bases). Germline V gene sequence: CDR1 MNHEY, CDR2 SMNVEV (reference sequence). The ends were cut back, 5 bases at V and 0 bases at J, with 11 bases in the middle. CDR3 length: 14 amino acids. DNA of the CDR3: TGTGCCAGCAGTCGGGGGACAGTCTCCTACGAGCAGTACTTC. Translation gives CASSRGTVSYEQYF.

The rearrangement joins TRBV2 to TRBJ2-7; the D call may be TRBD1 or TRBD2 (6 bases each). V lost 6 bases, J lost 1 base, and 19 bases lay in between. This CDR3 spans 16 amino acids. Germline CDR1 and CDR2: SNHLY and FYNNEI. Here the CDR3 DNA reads TGTGCCAGCAGGGGCCCCACAGGGAGGACGTCCTACGAGCAGTACTTC. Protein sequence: CASRGPTGRTSYEQYF.

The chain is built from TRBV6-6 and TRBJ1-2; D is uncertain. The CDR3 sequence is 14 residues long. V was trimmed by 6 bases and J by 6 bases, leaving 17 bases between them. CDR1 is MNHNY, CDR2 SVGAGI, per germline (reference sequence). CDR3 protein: CASRPGVVWNGYTF. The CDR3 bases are TGTGCCAGCAGACCCGGGGTGGTCTGGAATGGCTACACCTTC.

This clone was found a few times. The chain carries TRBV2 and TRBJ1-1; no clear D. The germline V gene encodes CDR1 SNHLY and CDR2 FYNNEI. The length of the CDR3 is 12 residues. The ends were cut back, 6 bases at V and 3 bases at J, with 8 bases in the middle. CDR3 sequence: CASRYSDTEAFF. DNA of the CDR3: TGTGCCAGCAGATACAGTGACACTGAAGCTTTCTTT.

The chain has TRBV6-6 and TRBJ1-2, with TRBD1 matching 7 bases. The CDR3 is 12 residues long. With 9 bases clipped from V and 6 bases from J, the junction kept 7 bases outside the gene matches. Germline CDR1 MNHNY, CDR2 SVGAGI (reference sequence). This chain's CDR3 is CASEGAANGYTF. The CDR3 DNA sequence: TGTGCCAGTGAGGGGGCCGCGAATGGCTACACCTTC.

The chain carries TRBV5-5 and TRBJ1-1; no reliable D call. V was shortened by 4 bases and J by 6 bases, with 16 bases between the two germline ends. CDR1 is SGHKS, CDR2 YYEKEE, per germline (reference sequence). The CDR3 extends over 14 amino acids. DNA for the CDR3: TGTGCCAGCAGCAAGAACACAGACGCGGCTGAAGCTTTCTTT. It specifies CASSKNTDAAEAFF. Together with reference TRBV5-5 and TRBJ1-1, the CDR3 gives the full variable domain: DAGVTQSPTHLIKTRGQQVTLRCSPISGHKSVSWYQQVLGQGPQFIFQYYEKEERGRGNFPDRFSARQFPNYSSELNVNALLLGDSALYLCASSKNTDAAEAFFGQGTRLTVV.

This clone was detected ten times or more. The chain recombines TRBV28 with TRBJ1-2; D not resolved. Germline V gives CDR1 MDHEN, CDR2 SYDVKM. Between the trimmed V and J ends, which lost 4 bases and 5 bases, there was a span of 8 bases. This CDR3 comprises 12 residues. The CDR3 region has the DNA TGTGCCAGCAGTTCCGTAAAGTATGGCTACACCTTC. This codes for CASSSVKYGYTF.

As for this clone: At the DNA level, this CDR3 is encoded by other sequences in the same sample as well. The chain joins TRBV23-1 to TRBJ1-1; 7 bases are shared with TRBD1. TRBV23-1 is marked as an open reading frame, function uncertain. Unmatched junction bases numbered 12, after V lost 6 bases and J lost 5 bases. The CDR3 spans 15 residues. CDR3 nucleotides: TGCGCCAGCAGGGAACTGACAGGGAAGGGAACTGAAGCTTTCTTT. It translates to CASRELTGKGTEAFF.

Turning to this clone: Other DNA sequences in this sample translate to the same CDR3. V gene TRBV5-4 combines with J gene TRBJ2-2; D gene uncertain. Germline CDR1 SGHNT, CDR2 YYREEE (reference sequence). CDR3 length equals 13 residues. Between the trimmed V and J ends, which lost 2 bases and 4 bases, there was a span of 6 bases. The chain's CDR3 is CASSLAVTGELFF. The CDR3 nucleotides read TGTGCCAGCAGCTTAGCAGTCACCGGGGAGCTGTTTTTT.

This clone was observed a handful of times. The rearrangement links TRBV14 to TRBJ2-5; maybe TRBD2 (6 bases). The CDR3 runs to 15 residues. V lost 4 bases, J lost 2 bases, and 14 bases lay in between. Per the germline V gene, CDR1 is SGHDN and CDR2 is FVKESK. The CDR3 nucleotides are TGTGCCAGCAGCCCACCCCCAGGGAGGCAAGAGACCCAGTACTTC. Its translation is CASSPPPGRQETQYF.

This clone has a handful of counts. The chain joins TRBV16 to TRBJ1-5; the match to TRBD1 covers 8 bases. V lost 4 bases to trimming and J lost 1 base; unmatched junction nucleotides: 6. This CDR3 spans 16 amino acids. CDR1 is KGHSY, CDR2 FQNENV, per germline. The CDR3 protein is CASSPPGGLSNQPQHF. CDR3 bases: TGTGCCAGCAGCCCCCCAGGGGGCTTGAGCAATCAGCCCCAGCATTTT. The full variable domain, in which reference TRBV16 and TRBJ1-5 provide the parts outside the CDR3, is GEEVAQTPKHLVRGEGQKAKLYCAPIKGHSYVFWYQQVLKNEFKFLISFQNENVFDETGMPKERFSAKCLPNSPCSLEIQATKLEDSAVYFCASSPPGGLSNQPQHFGDGTRLSIL.

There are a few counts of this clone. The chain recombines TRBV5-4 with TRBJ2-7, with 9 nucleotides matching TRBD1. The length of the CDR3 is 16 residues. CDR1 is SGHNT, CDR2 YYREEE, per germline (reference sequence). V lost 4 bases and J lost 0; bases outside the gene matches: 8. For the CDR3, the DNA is TGTGCCAGCAGCCCCGAACCGGGACAGGGCTCCTACGAGCAGTACTTC. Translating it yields CASSPEPGQGSYEQYF. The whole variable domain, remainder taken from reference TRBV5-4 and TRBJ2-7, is ETGVTQSPTHLIKTRGQQVTLRCSSQSGHNTVSWYQQALGQGPQFIFQYYREEENGRGNFPPRFSGLQFPNYSSELNVNALELDDSALYLCASSPEPGQGSYEQYFGPGTRLTVT.

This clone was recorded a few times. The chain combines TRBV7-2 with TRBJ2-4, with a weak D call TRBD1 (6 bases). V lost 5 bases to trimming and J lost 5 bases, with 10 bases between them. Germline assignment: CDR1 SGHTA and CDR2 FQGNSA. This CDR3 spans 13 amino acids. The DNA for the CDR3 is TGTGCCAGCAGCCTCGACAGGCAAAACATTCAGTACTTC. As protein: CASSLDRQNIQYF.

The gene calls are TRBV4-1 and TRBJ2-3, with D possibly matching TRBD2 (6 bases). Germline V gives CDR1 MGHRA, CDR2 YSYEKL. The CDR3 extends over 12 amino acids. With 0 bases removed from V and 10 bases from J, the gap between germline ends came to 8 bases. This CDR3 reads CASSQESSAQYF. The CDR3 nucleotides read TGCGCCAGCAGCCAAGAATCTAGCGCGCAGTATTTT.

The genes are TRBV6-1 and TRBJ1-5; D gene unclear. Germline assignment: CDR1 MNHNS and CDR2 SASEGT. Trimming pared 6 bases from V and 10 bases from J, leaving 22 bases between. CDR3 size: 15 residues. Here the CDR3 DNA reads TGTGCCAGCAGCATGACTCAGGACCTCCTTTCCCCCCAGCATTTT. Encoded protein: CASSMTQDLLSPQHF.

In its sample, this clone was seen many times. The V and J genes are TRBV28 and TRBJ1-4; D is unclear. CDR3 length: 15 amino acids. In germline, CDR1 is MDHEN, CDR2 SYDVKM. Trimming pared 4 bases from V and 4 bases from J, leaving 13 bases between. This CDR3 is CASSSAGGSNEKLFF. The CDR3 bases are TGTGCCAGCAGTTCGGCCGGCGGCAGTAATGAAAAACTGTTTTTT.

The CDR3 loop reads CASSEGTAFYDIQYF. The CDR3 DNA follows: TGTGCCAGCAGTGAGGGGACTGCCTTTTATGACATTCAGTACTTC. The chain couples TRBV6-1 to TRBJ2-4; weak D call: TRBD2 (6 bases). V was cut by 3 bases and J by 8 bases, with 17 bases left in between. CDR3 length: 15 residues. Germline values: CDR1 MNHNS, CDR2 SASEGT.

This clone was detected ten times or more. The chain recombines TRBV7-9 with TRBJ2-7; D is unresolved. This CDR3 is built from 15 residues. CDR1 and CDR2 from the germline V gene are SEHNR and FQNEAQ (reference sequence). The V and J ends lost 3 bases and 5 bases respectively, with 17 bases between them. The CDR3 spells CASSLRRMTADEQYF. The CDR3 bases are TGTGCCAGCAGCTTGAGGCGGATGACTGCTGACGAGCAGTACTTC. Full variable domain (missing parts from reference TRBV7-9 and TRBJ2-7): DTGVSQNPRHKITKRGQNVTFRCDPISEHNRLYWYRQTLGQGPEFLTYFQNEAQLEKSRLLSDRFSAERPKGSFSTLEIQRTEQGDSAMYLCASSLRRMTADEQYFGPGTRLTVT.

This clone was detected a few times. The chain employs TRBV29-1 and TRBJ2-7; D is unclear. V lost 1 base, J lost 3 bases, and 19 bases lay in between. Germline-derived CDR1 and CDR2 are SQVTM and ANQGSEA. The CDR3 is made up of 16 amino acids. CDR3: CSVEGERLGFYYEQYF. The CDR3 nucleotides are TGCAGCGTTGAAGGAGAGCGATTAGGGTTTTACTACGAGCAGTACTTC.

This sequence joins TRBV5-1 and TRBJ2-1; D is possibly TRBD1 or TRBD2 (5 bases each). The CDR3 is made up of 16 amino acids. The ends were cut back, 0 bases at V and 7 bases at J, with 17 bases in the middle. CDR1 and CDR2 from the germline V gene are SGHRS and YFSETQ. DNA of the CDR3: TGCGCCAGCAGCTTGGCCGGGGCAGTTAATAGTAATGAGCAGTTCTTC. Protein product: CASSLAGAVNSNEQFF.

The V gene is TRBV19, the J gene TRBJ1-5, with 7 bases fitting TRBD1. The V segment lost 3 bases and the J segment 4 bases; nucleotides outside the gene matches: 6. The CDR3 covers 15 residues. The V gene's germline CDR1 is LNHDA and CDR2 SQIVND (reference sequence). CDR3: CASSMRTGVNQPQHF. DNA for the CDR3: TGTGCCAGTAGTATGAGGACAGGCGTTAATCAGCCCCAGCATTTT.

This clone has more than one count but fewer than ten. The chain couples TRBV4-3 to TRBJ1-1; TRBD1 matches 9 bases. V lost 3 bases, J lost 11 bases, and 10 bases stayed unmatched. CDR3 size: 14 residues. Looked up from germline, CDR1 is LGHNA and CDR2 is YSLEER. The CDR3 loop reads CASSQGQGGVTAFF. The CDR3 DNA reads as TGCGCCAGCAGCCAGGGACAGGGTGGCGTTACGGCTTTCTTT.

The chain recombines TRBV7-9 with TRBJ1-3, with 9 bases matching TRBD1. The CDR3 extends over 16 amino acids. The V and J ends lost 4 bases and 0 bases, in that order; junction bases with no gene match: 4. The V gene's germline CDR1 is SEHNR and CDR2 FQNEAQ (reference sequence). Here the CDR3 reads CASSSQGAASGNTIYF. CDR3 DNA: TGTGCCAGCAGCTCACAGGGGGCCGCCTCTGGAAACACCATATATTTT.

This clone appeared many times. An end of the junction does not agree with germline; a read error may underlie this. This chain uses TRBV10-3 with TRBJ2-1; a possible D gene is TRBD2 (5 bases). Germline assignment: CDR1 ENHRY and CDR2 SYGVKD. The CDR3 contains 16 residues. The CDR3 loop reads CAISESLGSTYDEQFF. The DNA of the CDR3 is TGTGCCATCAGTGAGTCGCTGGGGAGTACCTACGATGAGCAGTTCTTC.

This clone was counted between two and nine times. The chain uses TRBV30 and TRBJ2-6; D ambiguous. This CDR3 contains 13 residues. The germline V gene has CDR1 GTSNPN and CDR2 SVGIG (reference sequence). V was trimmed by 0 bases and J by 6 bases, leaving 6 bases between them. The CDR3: CAWSVMAANVLTF. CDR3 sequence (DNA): TGTGCCTGGAGTGTAATGGCGGCCAACGTCCTGACTTTC.